The rows below give T cell receptor beta chains drawn from one sample of a study of CD4+ T cells in melanoma. Sequencing was performed with immunoSEQ multiplex PCR; in TCRdb, only in-frame clones are kept and a portion is missing. The sample lists roughly 120,000 clones; about nine tenths were seen once. The source material was peripheral blood. Source of these receptors: a human donor with melanoma. Both conserved end residues are part of each CDR3. A D gene is named only where the DNA matches it firmly. Clone size is shown for a subset of rows, as once, few, many or a class of expanded clone.

v_call	clone_size	j_call	d_call	cdr3_aa	cdr3_nt
TRBV6-5	NA	TRBJ2-3	NA	CASSYSNTQYF	TGTGCCAGCAGTTACAGCAATACGCAGTATTTT
TRBV7-2	NA	TRBJ2-1	TRBD2	CASMVAGPLSNEQFF	TGTGCCAGCATGGTAGCGGGCCCACTTTCGAATGAGCAGTTCTTC
TRBV21-1	NA	TRBJ2-1	NA	CASSSTGYLDNEQFF	TGTGCCAGCAGCTCAACAGGGTATCTCGACAATGAGCAGTTCTTC
TRBV18	NA	TRBJ1-1	TRBD1	CASSQQDRDGAFF	TGTGCCAGCTCACAACAAGACAGGGATGGAGCTTTCTTT
TRBV5-1	NA	TRBJ1-5	NA	CASSLLGRDQPQHF	TGCGCCAGCAGCTTGTTGGGCAGGGATCAGCCCCAGCATTTT
TRBV7-3	NA	TRBJ2-1	TRBD1	CASSLRRQGYSYNEQFF	TGTGCCAGCAGCTTAAGAAGACAGGGATATTCCTACAATGAGCAGTTCTTC
TRBV11-2	few	TRBJ2-2	TRBD2	CASSGSGRLKTGELFF	TGTGCCAGCAGCGGCAGCGGGAGATTGAAAACCGGGGAGCTGTTTTTT
TRBV14	once	TRBJ2-5	TRBD1	CASSQIRTGGIETQYF	TGTGCCAGCAGCCAAATTCGTACAGGGGGCATCGAGACCCAGTACTTC
TRBV19	NA	TRBJ1-3	NA	CASSISGFSGNTIYF	TGTGCCAGTAGTATCTCCGGTTTCTCTGGAAACACCATATATTTT
TRBV27	NA	TRBJ2-7	NA	CASSSPLDSPYEQYF	TGTGCCAGCAGTTCCCCCTTAGACAGCCCCTACGAGCAGTACTTC
TRBV7-9	many	TRBJ1-2	TRBD1	CASSPGQGEGYGYTF	TGTGCCAGCAGTCCGGGACAGGGGGAAGGCTATGGCTACACCTTC
TRBV7-2	NA	TRBJ1-2	TRBD1	CASSPYGQESNYGYTF	TGTGCCAGCAGCCCATACGGACAGGAAAGCAACTATGGCTACACCTTC
TRBV5-1	NA	TRBJ2-2	NA	CASSLGQRDTGELFF	TGCGCCAGCAGCTTGGGACAGAGGGACACCGGGGAGCTGTTTTTT
TRBV27	NA	TRBJ2-7	TRBD1	CASSFSGQGVQYF	TGTGCCAGCAGTTTTTCAGGACAGGGAGTGCAGTACTTC
TRBV27	NA	TRBJ2-7	TRBD1	CASSLSGTEPYEQYF	TGTGCCAGCAGCCTCTCCGGGACAGAGCCCTACGAGCAGTACTTC
TRBV5-4	NA	TRBJ1-2	TRBD1	CASSLGTGEYYGYTF	TGTGCCAGCAGCTTGGGGACAGGGGAATACTATGGCTACACCTTC
TRBV6-1	NA	TRBJ2-1	NA	CAGSLETGSYNEQFF	TGTGCCGGCTCCTTGGAGACTGGATCCTACAATGAGCAGTTCTTC
TRBV5-1	NA	TRBJ2-5	NA	CASSPTEQETQYF	TGCGCCAGCAGCCCTACAGAGCAAGAGACCCAGTACTTC
TRBV2	NA	TRBJ1-5	NA	CAGQTFRNQPQHF	TGTGCCGGGCAGACATTTAGGAATCAGCCCCAGCATTTT
TRBV2	few	TRBJ2-7	TRBD1	CASSEPGGTSYDRYEQYF	TGTGCCAGCAGTGAACCAGGGGGCACCTCGTATGACCGTTACGAGCAGTACTTC
TRBV4-3	once	TRBJ2-7	TRBD2	CASSHQLAGGGAYEQYF	TGCGCCAGCAGCCATCAACTAGCGGGGGGGGGCGCCTACGAGCAGTACTTC
TRBV6-5	NA	TRBJ2-7	TRBD1	CASSRTGFEQYF	TGTGCCAGCAGTAGGACAGGTTTCGAGCAGTACTTC
TRBV7-9	NA	TRBJ2-5	NA	CASSLGGQGTQYF	TGTGCCAGCAGCTTGGGGGGGCAGGGGACCCAGTACTTC
TRBV6-5	NA	TRBJ1-2	NA	CASSYTQGYGYTF	TGTGCCAGCAGTTACACCCAGGGATATGGCTACACCTTC
TRBV11-2	NA	TRBJ2-5	TRBD2	CASTLSGRAGETQYF	TGTGCCAGCACCTTAAGCGGGAGGGCCGGGGAGACCCAGTACTTC
TRBV7-2	NA	TRBJ2-7	NA	CASSLASLQGREQYF	TGTGCCAGCAGCTTAGCTTCCCTACAAGGGCGGGAGCAGTACTTC
TRBV4-1	NA	TRBJ2-1	NA	CASRASDYNEQFF	TGCGCCAGCAGGGCTAGCGACTACAATGAGCAGTTCTTC
TRBV7-2	NA	TRBJ1-2	NA	CASSWGRGTGGYTF	TGTGCCAGCAGCTGGGGCAGGGGAACGGGTGGCTACACCTTC
TRBV27	NA	TRBJ2-3	NA	CASIQYTDTQYF	TGTGCCAGCATCCAATACACAGATACGCAGTATTTT
TRBV19	NA	TRBJ2-1	TRBD2	CASSTGTSGSRGQFF	TGTGCCAGTAGTACCGGGACTAGCGGGAGTAGGGGGCAGTTCTTC
TRBV7-2	NA	TRBJ2-7	NA	CASSFPATAAYEQYF	TGTGCCAGCAGCTTCCCCGCCACAGCAGCCTACGAGCAGTACTTC
TRBV7-9	NA	TRBJ2-6	NA	CASSPRRQGNPGANVLTF	TGTGCCAGCAGCCCACGGCGGCAGGGAAATCCTGGGGCCAACGTCCTGACTTTC
TRBV7-2	NA	TRBJ2-6	NA	CASSPLAGATTGANVLTF	TGTGCCAGCAGCCCACTAGCCGGTGCAACCACGGGGGCCAACGTCCTGACTTTC
TRBV5-6	once	TRBJ2-7	TRBD2	CASSLDLAGYYEQYF	TGTGCCAGCAGCTTGGATCTAGCGGGTTACTACGAGCAGTACTTC
TRBV2	NA	TRBJ2-7	TRBD1	CASSLDRDRAHEQYF	TGTGCCAGCAGCCTAGACCGGGACAGGGCCCACGAGCAGTACTTC
TRBV18	NA	TRBJ2-1	TRBD1	CASSIDRGNEQFF	TGTGCCAGCTCTATTGACAGGGGCAATGAGCAGTTCTTC
TRBV7-2	NA	TRBJ2-3	TRBD2	CASSLSGGTDTQYF	TGTGCCAGCAGCCTCAGCGGGGGCACAGATACGCAGTATTTT
TRBV7-6	NA	TRBJ2-7	TRBD1	CASSTGQGGLYEQYF	TGTGCCAGCAGCACCGGACAGGGGGGTCTCTACGAGCAGTACTTC
TRBV5-1	NA	TRBJ1-1	NA	CASTQQGSHTEAFF	TGCGCCAGCACCCAACAGGGATCCCACACTGAAGCTTTCTTT
TRBV19	NA	TRBJ1-6	NA	CASSTEVHNSPLHF	TGTGCCAGTAGCACAGAGGTCCATAATTCACCCCTCCACTTT
TRBV6-5	once	TRBJ2-7	NA	CASSPHVETYEQYF	TGTGCCAGCAGTCCACACGTGGAGACCTACGAGCAGTACTTC
TRBV5-8	NA	TRBJ2-7	NA	CASPRDISSYEQYF	TGTGCCAGCCCCCGGGACATCTCCTCCTACGAGCAGTACTTC
TRBV7-9	NA	TRBJ1-3	TRBD1	CASSSGQHDGNTIYF	TGTGCCAGCAGCTCGGGACAGCATGACGGAAACACCATATATTTT
TRBV11-2	NA	TRBJ2-1	NA	CASSLGGEQFF	TGTGCCAGCAGCTTAGGAGGTGAGCAGTTCTTC
TRBV6-5	NA	TRBJ1-2	NA	CASSFGSPSSDYGYTF	TGTGCCAGCAGTTTCGGGTCGCCCAGTAGTGACTATGGCTACACCTTC
TRBV28	once	TRBJ2-7	NA	CASCSPFVRVYEQYF	TGTGCCAGCTGTAGCCCCTTCGTTCGAGTCTACGAGCAGTACTTC